The rows below give T cell receptor beta chains drawn from one sample of a study of blood T cell repertoires in COVID-19. Generated by immunoSEQ multiplex PCR, the TCRdb table keeps only in-frame clones and is missing some. The table records about 41,000 clones, around nine tenths of them present only once. The sequenced sample was peripheral blood. The receptors derive from a man in his forties with COVID-19, enrolled during active disease. The CDR3 runs from the conserved cysteine through the conserved F or W. A D gene is named only where the DNA matches it firmly. Clone size is stated in some rows and not others, as once, few, many or a class when expanded.

abundance: -; v_gene: TRBV5-4; j_gene: TRBJ2-7; d_gene: TRBD2; CDR3aa: CASSAGLVAYEQYF; CDR3nt: TGTGCCAGCAGTGCGGGACTAGTTGCCTACGAGCAGTACTTC
abundance: few; v_gene: TRBV10-3; j_gene: TRBJ2-7; d_gene: -; CDR3aa: CAISEKTDEQYF; CDR3nt: TGTGCCATCAGTGAGAAGACAGACGAGCAGTACTTC
abundance: -; v_gene: TRBV11-2; j_gene: TRBJ2-2; d_gene: TRBD1; CDR3aa: CASSQRGTVNTGELFF; CDR3nt: TGTGCCAGCAGCCAGAGGGGGACAGTGAACACCGGGGAGCTGTTTTTT
abundance: -; v_gene: TRBV7-9; j_gene: TRBJ2-3; d_gene: -; CDR3aa: CASSLVGAADTQYF; CDR3nt: TGTGCCAGCAGCTTAGTAGGGGCGGCAGATACGCAGTATTTT
abundance: -; v_gene: TRBV27; j_gene: TRBJ2-7; d_gene: -; CDR3aa: CASSLWAGDPYEQYF; CDR3nt: TGTGCCAGCAGTTTATGGGCAGGGGACCCCTACGAGCAGTACTTC
abundance: -; v_gene: TRBV4-1; j_gene: TRBJ1-6; d_gene: -; CDR3aa: CASSQEGAGYNSPLHF; CDR3nt: TGCGCCAGCAGCCAAGAGGGGGCGGGCTATAATTCACCCCTCCACTTT
abundance: -; v_gene: TRBV7-9; j_gene: TRBJ2-1; d_gene: -; CDR3aa: CASSLDAGIDEQFF; CDR3nt: TGTGCCAGCAGCTTAGATGCGGGAATTGATGAGCAGTTCTTC
abundance: -; v_gene: TRBV11-2; j_gene: TRBJ2-1; d_gene: TRBD2; CDR3aa: CASTGGLSGSNEQFF; CDR3nt: TGTGCCAGCACCGGGGGCCTTAGCGGGAGTAATGAGCAGTTCTTC
abundance: -; v_gene: TRBV27; j_gene: TRBJ1-2; d_gene: -; CDR3aa: CASSLRGLVGYTF; CDR3nt: TGTGCCAGCAGTTTAAGAGGGTTGGTTGGCTACACCTTC
abundance: -; v_gene: TRBV14; j_gene: TRBJ2-3; d_gene: -; CDR3aa: CASSQDLTDTQYF; CDR3nt: TGTGCCAGCAGCCAAGACCTGACAGATACGCAGTATTTT
abundance: -; v_gene: TRBV19; j_gene: TRBJ1-4; d_gene: TRBD1; CDR3aa: CASNDRGSTNEKLFF; CDR3nt: TGTGCCAGTAATGACAGGGGATCGACTAATGAAAAACTGTTTTTT
abundance: -; v_gene: TRBV4-1; j_gene: TRBJ1-2; d_gene: -; CDR3aa: CASSPMAGGGEDYGYTF; CDR3nt: TGCGCCAGCAGCCCAATGGCCGGGGGAGGGGAGGACTATGGCTACACCTTC
abundance: -; v_gene: TRBV4-1; j_gene: TRBJ2-7; d_gene: -; CDR3aa: CASSLRGGDEQYF; CDR3nt: TGCGCCAGCAGCCTTAGAGGGGGTGACGAGCAGTACTTC
abundance: -; v_gene: TRBV6-2/TRBV6-3; j_gene: TRBJ2-7; d_gene: TRBD2; CDR3aa: CASSPVVAGVYEQYF; CDR3nt: TGTGCCAGCAGCCCCGTAGTAGCGGGGGTATACGAGCAGTACTTC
abundance: -; v_gene: TRBV5-1; j_gene: TRBJ1-5; d_gene: TRBD1; CDR3aa: CASSPTGDPNQPQHF; CDR3nt: TGCGCCAGCAGCCCGACAGGGGACCCCAATCAGCCCCAGCATTTT